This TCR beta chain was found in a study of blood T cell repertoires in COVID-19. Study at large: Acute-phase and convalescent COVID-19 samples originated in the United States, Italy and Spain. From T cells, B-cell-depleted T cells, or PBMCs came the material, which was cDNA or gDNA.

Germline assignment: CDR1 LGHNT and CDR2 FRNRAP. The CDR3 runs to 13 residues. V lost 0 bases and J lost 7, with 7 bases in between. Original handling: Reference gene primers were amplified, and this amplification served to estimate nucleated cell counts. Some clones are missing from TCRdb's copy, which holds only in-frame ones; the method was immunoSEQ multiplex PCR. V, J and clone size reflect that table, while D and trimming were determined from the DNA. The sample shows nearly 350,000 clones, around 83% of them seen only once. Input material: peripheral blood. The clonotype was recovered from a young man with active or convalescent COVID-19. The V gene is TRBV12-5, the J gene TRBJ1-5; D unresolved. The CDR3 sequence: CASGLVRGQPQHF. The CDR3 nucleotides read TGTGCTAGTGGTTTGGTACGAGGCCAGCCCCAGCATTTT. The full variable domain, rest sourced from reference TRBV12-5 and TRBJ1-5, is DARVTQTPRHKVTEMGQEVTMRCQPILGHNTVFWYRQTMMQGLELLAYFRNRAPLDDSGMPKDRFSAEMPDATLATLKIQPSEPRDSAVYFCASGLVRGQPQHFGDGTRLSIL.